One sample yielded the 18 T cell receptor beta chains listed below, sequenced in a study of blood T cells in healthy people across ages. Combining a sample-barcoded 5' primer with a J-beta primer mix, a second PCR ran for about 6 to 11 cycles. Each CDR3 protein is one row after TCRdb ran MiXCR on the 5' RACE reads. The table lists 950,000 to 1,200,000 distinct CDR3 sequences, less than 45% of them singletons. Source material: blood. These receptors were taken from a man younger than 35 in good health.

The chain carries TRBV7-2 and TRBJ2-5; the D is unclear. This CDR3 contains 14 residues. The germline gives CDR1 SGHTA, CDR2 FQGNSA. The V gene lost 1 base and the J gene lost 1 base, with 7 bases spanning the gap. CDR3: CASSLVTPQETQYF. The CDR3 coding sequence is TGTGCCAGCAGCTTAGTGACACCCCAAGAGACCCAGTACTTC.

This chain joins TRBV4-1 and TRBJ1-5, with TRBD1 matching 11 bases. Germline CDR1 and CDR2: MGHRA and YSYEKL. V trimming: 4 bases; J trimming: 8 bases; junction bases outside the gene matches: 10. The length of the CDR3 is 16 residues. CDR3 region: CASSLSDRGRLEPQHF. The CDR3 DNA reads TGCGCCAGCAGCCTATCGGACAGGGGGCGTTTGGAGCCCCAGCATTTT.

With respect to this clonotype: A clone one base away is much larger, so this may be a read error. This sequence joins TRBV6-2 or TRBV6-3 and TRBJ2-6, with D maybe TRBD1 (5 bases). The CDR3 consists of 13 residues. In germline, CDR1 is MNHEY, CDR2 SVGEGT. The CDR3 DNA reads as TGTGCCAGCCGCCCCTCTGGGGCCAACGTCCCGACTTTC. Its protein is CASRPSGANVPTF.

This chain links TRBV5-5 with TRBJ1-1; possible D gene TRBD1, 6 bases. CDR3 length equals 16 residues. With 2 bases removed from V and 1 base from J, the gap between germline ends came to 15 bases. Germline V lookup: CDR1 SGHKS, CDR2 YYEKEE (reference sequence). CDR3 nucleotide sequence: TGTGCCAGCAGCTTAGATGCGGGGGCAGAGAACACTGAAGCTTTCTTT. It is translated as CASSLDAGAENTEAFF.

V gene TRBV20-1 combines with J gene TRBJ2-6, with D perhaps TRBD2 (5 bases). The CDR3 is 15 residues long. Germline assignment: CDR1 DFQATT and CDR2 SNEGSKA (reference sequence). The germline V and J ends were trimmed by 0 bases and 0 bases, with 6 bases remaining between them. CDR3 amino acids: CSARDAGSGANVLTF. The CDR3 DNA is TGCAGTGCTAGAGATGCGGGCTCTGGGGCCAACGTCCTGACTTTC.

The CDR3 spells CASSLYAGSRHRNIQYF. The DNA for the CDR3 is TGTGCCAGCAGTTTATATGCCGGAAGTCGTCACAGAAACATTCAGTACTTC. The rearrangement links TRBV27 to TRBJ2-5; D not certain. With the DNA end fitting TRBJ2-4 better, the J assignment may be wrong. Germline CDR1 reads MNHEY; CDR2 reads SMNVEV (reference sequence). The CDR3 extends over 17 amino acids.

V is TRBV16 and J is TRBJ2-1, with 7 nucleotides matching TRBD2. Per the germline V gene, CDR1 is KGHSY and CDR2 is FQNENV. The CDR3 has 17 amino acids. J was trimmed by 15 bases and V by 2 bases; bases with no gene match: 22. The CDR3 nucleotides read TGTGCCAGCAGCCAACGTGCGGGAGCTAGGGCTGGGGCGAAAGGGTTCTTC. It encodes CASSQRAGARAGAKGFF.

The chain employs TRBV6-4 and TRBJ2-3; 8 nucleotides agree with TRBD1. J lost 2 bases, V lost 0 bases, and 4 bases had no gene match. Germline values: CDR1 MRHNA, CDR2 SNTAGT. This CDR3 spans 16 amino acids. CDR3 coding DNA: TGTGCCAGCAGTGACTCGGCAGGGGGCAACACAGATACGCAGTATTTT. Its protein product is CASSDSAGGNTDTQYF.

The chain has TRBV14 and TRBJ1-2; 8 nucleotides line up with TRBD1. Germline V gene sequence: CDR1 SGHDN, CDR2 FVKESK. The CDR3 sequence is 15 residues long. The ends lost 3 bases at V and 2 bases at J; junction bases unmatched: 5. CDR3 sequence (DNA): TGTGCCAGCAGCCACTATCAGGGGGCGAACTATGGCTACACCTTC. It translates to CASSHYQGANYGYTF.

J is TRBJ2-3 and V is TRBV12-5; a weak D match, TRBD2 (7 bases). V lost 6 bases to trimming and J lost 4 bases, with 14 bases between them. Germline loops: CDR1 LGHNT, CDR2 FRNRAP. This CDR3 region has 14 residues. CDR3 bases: TGTGCTAGTGGAATGGGGGGGCGCGCAGATACGCAGTATTTT. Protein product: CASGMGGRADTQYF.

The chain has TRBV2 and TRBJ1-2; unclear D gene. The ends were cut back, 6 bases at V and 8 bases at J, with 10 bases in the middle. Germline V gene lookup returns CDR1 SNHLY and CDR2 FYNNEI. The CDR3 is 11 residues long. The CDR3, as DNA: TGTGCCAGCAGCGATATGGGCGGCTACACCTTC. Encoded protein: CASSDMGGYTF.

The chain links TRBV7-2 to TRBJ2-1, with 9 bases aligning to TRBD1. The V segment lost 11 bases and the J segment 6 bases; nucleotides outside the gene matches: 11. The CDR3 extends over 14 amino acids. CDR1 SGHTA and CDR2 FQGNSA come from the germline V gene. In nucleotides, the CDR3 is TGTGCCTCAGCAGGGACAGGGCCGACCAATGAGCAGTTCTTC. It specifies CASAGTGPTNEQFF.

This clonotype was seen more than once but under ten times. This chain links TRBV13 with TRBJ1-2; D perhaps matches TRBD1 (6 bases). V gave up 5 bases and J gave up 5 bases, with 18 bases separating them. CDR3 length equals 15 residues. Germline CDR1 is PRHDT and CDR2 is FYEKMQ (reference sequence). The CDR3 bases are TGTGCCAGCAGCCCTGAGACAGGCTCGGGGTATGGCTACACCTTC. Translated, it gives CASSPETGSGYGYTF.

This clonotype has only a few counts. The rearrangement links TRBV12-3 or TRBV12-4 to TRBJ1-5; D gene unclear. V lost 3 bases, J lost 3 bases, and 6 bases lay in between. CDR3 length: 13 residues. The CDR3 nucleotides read TGTGCCAGCAGTTTTGCTGACAATCAGCCCCAGCATTTT. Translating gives CASSFADNQPQHF.

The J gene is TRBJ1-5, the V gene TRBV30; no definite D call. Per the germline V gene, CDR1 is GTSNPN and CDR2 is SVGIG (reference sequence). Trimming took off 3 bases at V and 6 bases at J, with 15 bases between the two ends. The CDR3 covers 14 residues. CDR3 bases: TGTGCCTGGAGGGCCCTGGCAGATCGTCAGCCCCAGCATTTT. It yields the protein CAWRALADRQPQHF.

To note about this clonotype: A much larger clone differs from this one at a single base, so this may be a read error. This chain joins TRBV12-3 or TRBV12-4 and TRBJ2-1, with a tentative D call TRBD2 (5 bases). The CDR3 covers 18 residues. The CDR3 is CASSPRIYTGTSYNEQLF. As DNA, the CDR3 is TGTGCCAGCAGTCCCCGAATATACACGGGAACCTCCTACAATGAGCAGTTATTC.

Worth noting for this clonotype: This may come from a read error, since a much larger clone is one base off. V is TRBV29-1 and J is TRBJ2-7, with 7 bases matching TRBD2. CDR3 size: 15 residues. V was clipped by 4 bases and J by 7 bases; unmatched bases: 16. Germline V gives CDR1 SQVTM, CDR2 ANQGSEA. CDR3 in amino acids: CSVVTWEGMGHEQYF. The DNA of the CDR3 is TGCAGCGTTGTCACATGGGAGGGAATGGGCCATGAGCAGTACTTC.

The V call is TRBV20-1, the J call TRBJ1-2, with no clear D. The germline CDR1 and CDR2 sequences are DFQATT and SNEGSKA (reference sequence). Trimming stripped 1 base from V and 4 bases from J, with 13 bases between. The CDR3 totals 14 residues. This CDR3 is CSARGGAESYGYTF. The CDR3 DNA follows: TGCAGTGCTAGAGGCGGAGCAGAATCCTATGGCTACACCTTC.